Presented here are 9 T cell receptor beta chains from one specimen sequenced in a study of T-cell reconstitution after alpha-beta-depleted transplantation in children. Unique molecular identifiers were incorporated into the prepared TCRbeta library. TCRdb fed the PCR reads into MiXCR, producing one record per CDR3 protein. The sample contains about 120,000 distinct CDR3 sequences, around 23% of which appear only once. Sequenced material: PBMCs, mostly from graft donor cells, taken 180 days after TCRalphabeta/CD19-depleted stem cell transplant. The receptor source for this set is a male patient aged 2-15 years who had a stem cell transplant for chronic granulomatous disease, so the T cells may come from the graft donor.

This clonotype showed up just a few times. The CDR3 bases are TGTGCCAGCAGCTTAGCTCGGTCGGGTCCCACCGGGGAGCTGTTTTTT. Translated, it gives CASSLARSGPTGELFF. This chain uses TRBV7-2 with TRBJ2-2; no definite D call. Deletions cut 0 bases from V and 4 bases from J, with 12 bases between. Germline V gene lookup returns CDR1 SGHTA and CDR2 FQGNSA. This CDR3 has 16 residues.

The chain couples TRBV6-5 to TRBJ2-5, with 8 bases lining up with TRBD2. V lost 4 bases, J lost 1 base, and 2 bases stayed unmatched. Per the germline V gene, CDR1 is MNHEY and CDR2 is SVGAGI. This CDR3 is 14 amino acids long. The CDR3 sequence is CASSSGLAQETQYF. The CDR3 DNA is TGTGCCAGCAGTTCCGGACTAGCCCAAGAGACCCAGTACTTC.

In its sample, this clonotype was seen many times. The chain is built from TRBV20-1 and TRBJ1-1; no clear D. Germline V gives CDR1 DFQATT, CDR2 SNEGSKA (reference sequence). This CDR3 region has 14 residues. Trimming cost V 0 bases and J 4 bases, with 12 bases left between them. The CDR3 nucleotides read TGCAGTGCTAGAGATTTGCACAGCCTCACTGAAGCTTTCTTT. This translates into CSARDLHSLTEAFF.

This clonotype has a handful of counts. The gene calls are TRBV6-1 and TRBJ1-5; D might be TRBD1 (5 bases). The CDR3 length is 15 residues. The V end lost 3 bases, the J end lost 5 bases, and 14 bases lay between the germline ends. CDR1 MNHNS and CDR2 SASEGT come from the germline V gene. CDR3 nucleotides: TGTGCCAGCAGTGATCAGGGTGGGCCACATCAGCCCCAGCATTTT. Residues: CASSDQGGPHQPQHF.

This clonotype was picked up one time. J is TRBJ1-2 and V is TRBV12-3 or TRBV12-4; D uncertain. Deletions cut 2 bases from V and 2 bases from J, with 12 bases between. The CDR3 spans 15 residues. The CDR3 region is CASSLNPGSNYGYTF. CDR3 DNA sequence: TGTGCCAGCAGTTTAAATCCGGGTTCCAACTATGGCTACACCTTC.

The chain links TRBV12-3 or TRBV12-4 to TRBJ2-7, with 8 bases identical to TRBD2. After removal of 3 bases from V and 1 base from J, the junction contained 5 bases not matched to a gene. This CDR3 is 15 amino acids long. CDR3 loop: CASSFYSGSSYEQYF. The CDR3 nucleotides read TGTGCCAGCAGTTTTTACAGCGGGAGTTCCTACGAGCAGTACTTC.

The table lists this clonotype with many counts. The chain couples TRBV20-1 to TRBJ2-1; 14 positions agree with TRBD2. V trimming: 5 bases; J trimming: 8 bases; junction bases outside the gene matches: 8. The CDR3 has 15 amino acids. Germline loops: CDR1 DFQATT, CDR2 SNEGSKA (reference sequence). The CDR3 protein is CSADTGTSGSYEQFF. The CDR3 DNA is TGCAGTGCTGACACCGGGACTAGCGGGAGCTATGAGCAGTTCTTC.

This clonotype is categorized as medium-sized. V gene TRBV20-1 combines with J gene TRBJ2-7; a possible D gene is TRBD1 (6 bases). The CDR3 contains 13 residues. The ends were cut back, 3 bases at V and 5 bases at J, with 14 bases in the middle. Per the germline V gene, CDR1 is DFQATT and CDR2 is SNEGSKA (reference sequence). CDR3 sequence: CSASSLEGDEQYF. In DNA, the CDR3 is TGCAGTGCTAGCTCACTAGAGGGGGACGAGCAGTACTTC.

As regards this clonotype: Compared with germline, one end of the junction differs, possibly owing to a read error. The chain joins TRBV6-4 to TRBJ2-1; TRBD2 agrees at 7 bases. Germline V gives CDR1 MRHNA, CDR2 SNTAGT. The CDR3 covers 13 residues. CDR3 in amino acids: CASSDDLADPIVF. Written as DNA, the CDR3 is TGTGCCAGCAGTGACGATCTAGCGGACCCAATAGTGTTC.